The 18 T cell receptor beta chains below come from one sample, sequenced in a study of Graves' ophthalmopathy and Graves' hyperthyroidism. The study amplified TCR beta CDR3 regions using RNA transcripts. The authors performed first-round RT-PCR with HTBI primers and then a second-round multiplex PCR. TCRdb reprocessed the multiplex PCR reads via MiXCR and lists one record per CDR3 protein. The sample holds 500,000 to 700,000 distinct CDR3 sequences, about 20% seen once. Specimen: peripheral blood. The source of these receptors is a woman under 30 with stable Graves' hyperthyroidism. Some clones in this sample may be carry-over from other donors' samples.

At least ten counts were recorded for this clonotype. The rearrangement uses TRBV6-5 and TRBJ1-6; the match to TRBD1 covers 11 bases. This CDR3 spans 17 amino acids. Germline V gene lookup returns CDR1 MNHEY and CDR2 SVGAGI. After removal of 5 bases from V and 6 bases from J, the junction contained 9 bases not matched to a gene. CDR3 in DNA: TGTGCCAGCAGTCGCGCCGGGACAGGGGGAACTAATTCACCCCTCCACTTT. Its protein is CASSRAGTGGTNSPLHF.

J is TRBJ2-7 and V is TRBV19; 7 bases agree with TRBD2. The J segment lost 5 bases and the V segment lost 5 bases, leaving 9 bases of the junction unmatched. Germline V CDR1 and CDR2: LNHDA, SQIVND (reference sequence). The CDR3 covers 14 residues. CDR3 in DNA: TGTGCCAGTAGTGCCGGACTAGATGAGAACGAGCAGTACTTC. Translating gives CASSAGLDENEQYF.

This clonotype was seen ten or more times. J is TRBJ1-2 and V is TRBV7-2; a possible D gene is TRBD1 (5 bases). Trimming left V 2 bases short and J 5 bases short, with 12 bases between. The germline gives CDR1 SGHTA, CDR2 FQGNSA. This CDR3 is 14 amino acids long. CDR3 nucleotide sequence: TGTGCCAGCAGCTTAAATGGGGCTGGTTATGGCTACACCTTC. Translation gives CASSLNGAGYGYTF.

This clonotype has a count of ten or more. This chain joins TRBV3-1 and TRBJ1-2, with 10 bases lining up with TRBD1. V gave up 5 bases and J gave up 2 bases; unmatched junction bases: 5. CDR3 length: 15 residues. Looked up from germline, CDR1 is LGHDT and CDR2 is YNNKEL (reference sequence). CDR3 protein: CASSGTGDINYGYTF. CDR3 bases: TGTGCCAGCAGCGGGACAGGGGATATCAACTATGGCTACACCTTC.

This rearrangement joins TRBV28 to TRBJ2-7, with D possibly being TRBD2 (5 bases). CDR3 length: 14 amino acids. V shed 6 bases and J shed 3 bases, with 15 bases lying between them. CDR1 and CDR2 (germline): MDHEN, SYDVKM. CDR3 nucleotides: TGTGCCAGCAGAATGGAGGAACGAGGCTACGAGCAGTACTTC. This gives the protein CASRMEERGYEQYF.

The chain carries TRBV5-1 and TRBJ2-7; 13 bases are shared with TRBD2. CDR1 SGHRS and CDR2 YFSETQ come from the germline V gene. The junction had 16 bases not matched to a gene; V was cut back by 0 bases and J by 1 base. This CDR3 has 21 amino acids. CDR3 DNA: TGCGCCAGCAGCTTGGGCCCCCTGAAACTAGCGGGGGGGCCAGGGTCCTACGAGCAGTACTTC. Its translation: CASSLGPLKLAGGPGSYEQYF.

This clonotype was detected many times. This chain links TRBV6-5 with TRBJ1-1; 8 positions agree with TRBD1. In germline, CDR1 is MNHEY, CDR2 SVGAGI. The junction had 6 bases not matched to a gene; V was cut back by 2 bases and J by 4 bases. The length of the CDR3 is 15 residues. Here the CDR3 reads CASSYIQGAVTEAFF. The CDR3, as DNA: TGTGCCAGCAGTTACATTCAGGGGGCGGTCACTGAAGCTTTCTTT.

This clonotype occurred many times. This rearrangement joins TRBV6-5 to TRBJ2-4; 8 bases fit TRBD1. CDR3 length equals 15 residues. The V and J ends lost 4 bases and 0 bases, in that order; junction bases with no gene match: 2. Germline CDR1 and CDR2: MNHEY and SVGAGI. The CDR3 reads CASSSTGEAKNIQYF. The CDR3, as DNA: TGTGCCAGCAGTTCGACAGGGGAAGCCAAAAACATTCAGTACTTC.

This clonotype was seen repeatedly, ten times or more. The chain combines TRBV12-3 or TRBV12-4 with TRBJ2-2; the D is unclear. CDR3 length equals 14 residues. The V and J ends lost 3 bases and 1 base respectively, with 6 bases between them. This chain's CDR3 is CASSLSKNTGELFF. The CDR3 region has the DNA TGTGCCAGCAGTTTGAGTAAGAACACCGGGGAGCTGTTTTTT.

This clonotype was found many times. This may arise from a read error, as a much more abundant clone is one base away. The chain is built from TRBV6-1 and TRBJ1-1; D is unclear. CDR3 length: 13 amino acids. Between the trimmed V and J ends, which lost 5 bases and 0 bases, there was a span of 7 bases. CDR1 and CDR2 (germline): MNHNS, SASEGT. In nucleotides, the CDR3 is TGTGCCAGCAGTCCGATAATGAACACTGAAGCTTTCTTT. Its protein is CASSPIMNTEAFF.

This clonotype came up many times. In DNA form, the CDR3 reads TGCAGTGCTAGAGGACTAGCGATAGAGACCCAGTACTTC. It translates to CSARGLAIETQYF. The gene calls are TRBV20-1 and TRBJ2-5; 8 nucleotides align to TRBD2. The junction had 2 bases not matched to a gene; V was cut back by 1 base and J by 4 bases. This CDR3 is 13 amino acids long. The germline gives CDR1 DFQATT, CDR2 SNEGSKA (reference sequence).

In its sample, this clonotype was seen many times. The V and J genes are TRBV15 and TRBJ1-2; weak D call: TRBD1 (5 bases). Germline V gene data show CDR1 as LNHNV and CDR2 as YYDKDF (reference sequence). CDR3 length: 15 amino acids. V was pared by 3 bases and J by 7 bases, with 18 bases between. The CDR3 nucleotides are TGTGCCACCAGCAGGGCCGGGGCCCAGGGTGGTGGCTACACCTTC. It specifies CATSRAGAQGGGYTF.

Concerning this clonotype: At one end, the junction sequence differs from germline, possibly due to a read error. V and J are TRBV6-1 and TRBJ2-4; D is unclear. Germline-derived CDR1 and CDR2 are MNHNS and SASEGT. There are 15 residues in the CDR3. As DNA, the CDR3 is TGTGCCAGCACCCTAACCGGATTGGGCAAAAACATTAAGTACTTC. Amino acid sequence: CASTLTGLGKNIKYF.

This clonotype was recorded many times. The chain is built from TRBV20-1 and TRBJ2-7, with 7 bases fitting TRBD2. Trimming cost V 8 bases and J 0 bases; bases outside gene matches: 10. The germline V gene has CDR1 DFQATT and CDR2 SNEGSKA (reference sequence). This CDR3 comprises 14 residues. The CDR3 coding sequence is TGCAGTCCGGGGGGAGCGGGCGCCTCCTACGAGCAGTACTTC. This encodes CSPGGAGASYEQYF.

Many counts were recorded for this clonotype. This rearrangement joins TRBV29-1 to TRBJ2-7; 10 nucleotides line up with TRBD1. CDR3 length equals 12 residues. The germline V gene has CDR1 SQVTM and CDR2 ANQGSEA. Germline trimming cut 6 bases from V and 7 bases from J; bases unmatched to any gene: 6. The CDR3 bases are TGCAGCGTCGGGGACAGGGGTGGGGAGCAGTACTTC. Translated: CSVGDRGGEQYF.

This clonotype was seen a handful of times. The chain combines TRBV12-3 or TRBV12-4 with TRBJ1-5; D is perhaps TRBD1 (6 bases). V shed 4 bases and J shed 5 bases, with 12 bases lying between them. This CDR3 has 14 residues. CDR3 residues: CASSYTGPDQPQHF. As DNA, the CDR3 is TGTGCCAGCAGTTATACAGGGCCGGATCAGCCCCAGCATTTT.

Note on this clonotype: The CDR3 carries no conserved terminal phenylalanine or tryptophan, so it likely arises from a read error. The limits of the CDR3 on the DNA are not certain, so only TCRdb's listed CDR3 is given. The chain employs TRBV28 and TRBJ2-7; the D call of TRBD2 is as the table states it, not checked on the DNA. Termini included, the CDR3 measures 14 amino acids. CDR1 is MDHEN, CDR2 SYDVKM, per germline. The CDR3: CASRGLARLYEQCY.

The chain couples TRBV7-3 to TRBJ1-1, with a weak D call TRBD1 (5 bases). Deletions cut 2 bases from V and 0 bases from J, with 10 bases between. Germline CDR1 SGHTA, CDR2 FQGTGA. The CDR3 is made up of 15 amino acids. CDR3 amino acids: CASSLQGGLNTEAFF. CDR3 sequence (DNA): TGTGCCAGCAGCTTACAGGGTGGTTTGAACACTGAAGCTTTCTTT.